This T cell receptor (beta chain) emerged from a study of blood T cell repertoires in COVID-19 (TCRdb year 2020). About the investigation overall: Samples covering the acute and convalescent phases of COVID-19 were provided by collaborators in the United States, Italy and Spain. A de-identified subject ID, COVID-19 status, age in years and sex were almost always included in the sample metadata. HLA class I and class II types, where available, came from metadata supplied by the sample provider rather than from assay-based typing. A freely available public database, intended as a resource for researchers studying the immune response to SARS-CoV-2, is where the repertoires were released. The dataset comprised deeply sampled blood TCRbeta repertoires from subjects exposed to, actively infected with, or recovered from COVID-19. The samples were drawn from the first 160 participants of the ongoing ImmuneRACE study and from 1,254 subjects provided by 6 global collaborators. The material from the prospective study consisted of cDNA or gDNA derived from T cells, B-cell-depleted T cells, or PBMCs.

As for this clone: There is no known antigen for this receptor. Qualities for individual bases were not recorded, and no much larger clone is one base off.

A second Seattle source provided samples from volunteer blood donors who had recovered from COVID-19. The collaborating institutions used their own protocols to collect whole blood in K2EDTA tubes. For TCRbeta analysis, collaborators shipped samples in one of three forms: frozen whole blood, isolated PBMCs, or DNA extracted from either of those sample types. Overall study results and their limits: Clinical and demographic metadata were provided uncurated, with the amount varying by source and participant.

V loses 3 bases, J loses 6 bases, and the germline ends lie 15 bases apart. The germline V gene (reference sequence) supplies CDR1 PRHDT and CDR2 FYEKMQ. The CDR3 holds 15 amino acids from the cysteine to the phenylalanine. Left in the record is the CDR3 DNA by itself, 45 bases read in frame from the first base. TCRbeta CDR3 regions were amplified from genomic DNA using the immunoSEQ Assay, a bias-controlled multiplex PCR. The authors processed their data as follows. Nucleated cell counts per sample were estimated from amplification of reference gene primers within the assay. To quantify the absolute abundance of each unique TCRbeta CDR3 rearrangement, sequence reads were collapsed and filtered. Productive Simpson clonality was computed per sample as the square root of Simpson's diversity index over productive rearrangements. TCRdb took this table from immuneACCESS and kept in-frame rearrangements with V and J called. Such tables lack part of the clones; where checked against another copy, unresolved V genes explain under half of the gap, and the rest is unexplained. V, J and clone size are taken as reported in that table, and D and trimming were inferred from the DNA itself. The table for this sample lists 160,000 or so clones; roughly 90% of them were counted only once. The ten most abundant clones make up 3% to 4% of the sample.

The chain was built from TRBV13 and TRBJ2-1, with a tentative D gene TRBD2 over 7 matching bases. Sequenced: peripheral blood. The receptor was isolated from a woman aged 55-75 years who had recovered from COVID-19. The base sequence is TGTGCCAGCAGCTTTTGGGGGGGCGTGGCCAATGAGCAGTTCTTC. Its coded protein is CASSFWGGVANEQFF.